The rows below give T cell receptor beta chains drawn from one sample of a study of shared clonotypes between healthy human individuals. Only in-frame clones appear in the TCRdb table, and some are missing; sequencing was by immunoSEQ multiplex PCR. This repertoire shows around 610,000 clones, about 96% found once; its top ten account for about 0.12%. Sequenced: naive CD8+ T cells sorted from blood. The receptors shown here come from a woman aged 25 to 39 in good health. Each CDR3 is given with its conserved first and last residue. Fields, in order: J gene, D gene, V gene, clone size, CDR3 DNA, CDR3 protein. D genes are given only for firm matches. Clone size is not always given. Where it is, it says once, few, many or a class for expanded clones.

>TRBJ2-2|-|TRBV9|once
TGTGCCAGCAGCGTAGTTGGGGGGCCCACCGGGGAGCTGTTTTTT
CASSVVGGPTGELFF
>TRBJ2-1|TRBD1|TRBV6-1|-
TGTGCCAGCAACGAGGGGGCGAGGAATGAGCAGTTCTTC
CASNEGARNEQFF
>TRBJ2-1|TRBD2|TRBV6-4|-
TGTGCCAGCAGTGACTCACCGGGAGGGTCCTACAATGAGCAGTTCTTC
CASSDSPGGSYNEQFF
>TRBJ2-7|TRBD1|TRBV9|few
TGTGCCAGCAGCGTAGGGGACAGGTACGAGCAGTACTTC
CASSVGDRYEQYF
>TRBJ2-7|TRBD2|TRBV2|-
TGTGCCAGCAGTGAAGGAGTGCTAGCGGGAGAGGACCTTGGTAGGGAGCAGTACTTC
CASSEGVLAGEDLGREQYF
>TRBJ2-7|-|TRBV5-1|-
TGCGCCAGCAGTGGGCAGAATGCCTACGAGCAGTACTTC
CASSGQNAYEQYF
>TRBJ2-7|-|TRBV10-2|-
TGCGCCAGCAGTGAAGTGGGGGGAGGCCCTTTGGAGCAGTACTTC
CASSEVGGGPLEQYF
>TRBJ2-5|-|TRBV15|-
TGTGCCACCAGCAGAGAAGGGGGCGCGGGGCAAGAGACCCAGTACTTC
CATSREGGAGQETQYF
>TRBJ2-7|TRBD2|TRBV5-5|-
TGTGCCAGCAGCGACCCGACTAGCGGTGAGCAGTACTTC
CASSDPTSGEQYF
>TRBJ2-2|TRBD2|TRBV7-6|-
TGTGCCAGCCGATTAGCGGGTGAGGGCCCCGGGGAGCTGTTTTTT
CASRLAGEGPGELFF